This TCR beta chain was identified during a study of T cell responses to AZD1222 COVID-19 vaccine. V lost 1 base to trimming and J lost 9 bases, with 12 bases between them. The CDR3 has 13 amino acids. Germline CDR1 is MDHEN and CDR2 is SYDVKM. Overall study findings and caveats: The donor group comprised mostly white British people and more females; the analysis possibly underestimated clonal diversity. Receipt of two AZD1222 doses was followed by a rise in Spike-specific TCR breadth and depth.

Some clones are missing from TCRdb's copy, which holds only in-frame ones; the method was immunoSEQ multiplex PCR. The table includes 150,000 to 200,000 clones, roughly nine tenths detected once. Comments on this clone: Its specificity is unknown.

The rearrangement links TRBV28 to TRBJ1-1; D is undetermined. The sequence was collected from an adult in good health. This sample comprised peripheral blood, obtained on day 0 of AZD1222 vaccination. The CDR3 DNA is TGTGCCAGCAGTTTATCGGGAGGACCTAAAGCTTTCTTT. It translates to CASSLSGGPKAFF.